The rows below give T cell receptor beta chains drawn from one sample of a study of regulatory T cells in long-lasting Graves disease. TCRdb redid the calling of the multiplex PCR reads with MiXCR, one entry per CDR3 protein. The sample has 320,000 or so distinct CDR3 sequences, 15% to 20% seen once. The material was peripheral blood mononuclear cells (PBMCs), obtained at new diagnosis, from a patient treated with antithyroid drugs. These receptors were obtained from a female donor with Graves disease. Each CDR3 is given with its conserved first and last residue. Fields, in order: V gene, D gene, clone size, J gene, CDR3 DNA, CDR3 protein. The D gene is left open where the match is weak. The size entry is marked missing in some rows and otherwise reads once, few, many or a size class.

TRBV6-5,TRBD2,.,TRBJ2-7,TGTGCCAGCAGTTACTCGTTCCCCACCGGGGGGTCGGCCTACGAGCAGTACTTC,CASSYSFPTGGSAYEQYF
TRBV27,.,many,TRBJ2-7,TGTGCCAGCAGACGGGGGGCGGTTTCCATCCTCTACGAGCAGTACTTC,CASRRGAVSILYEQYF
TRBV19,.,many,TRBJ2-2,TGTGCCAGTAGTATAGATACGCAGGCCGGGGAGCTGTTTTTT,CASSIDTQAGELFF
TRBV11-3,TRBD1,.,TRBJ2-7,TGTGCCAGCAGCCCGCCCGGCCAGGGGGCTTTCTACGAGCAGTACTTC,CASSPPGQGAFYEQYF
TRBV27,TRBD2,many,TRBJ2-3,TGTGCCAGCAGCAGACGGGAGGCAGATACGCAGTATTTT,CASSRREADTQYF
TRBV9,.,.,TRBJ2-1,TGTGCCAGCAGCGCCAGGGCGGAGGCCTACAATGAGCAGTTCTTC,CASSARAEAYNEQFF
TRBV9,TRBD1,few,TRBJ1-2,TGTGCCAGCAGCGTACGGGACAGGGGTCCCTATGGCTACACCTTC,CASSVRDRGPYGYTF
TRBV30,.,many,TRBJ2-1,TGTGCCTGGAGTGTACTATCAAAGCCCCCGTTCTTC,CAWSVLSKPPFF
TRBV11-2,.,once,TRBJ2-5,TGTGCCAGCAGCTTAGGGGCGGGGACCCAAGAGACCCAGTACTTC,CASSLGAGTQETQYF
TRBV10-3,.,many,TRBJ1-3,TGTGCCATCAGTGAGGACAGGAGGTTTGGAAACACCATATATTTT,CAISEDRRFGNTIYF
TRBV28,.,.,TRBJ2-7,TGTGCCAGCACCCTGACCGGGACCAACTACTACGAGCAGTACTTC,CASTLTGTNYYEQYF
TRBV5-1,.,many,TRBJ2-1,TGCGCCAGCAGCTCCCACACAGGGTCCTCCTACAATGAGCAGTTCTTC,CASSSHTGSSYNEQFF
TRBV7-8,.,many,TRBJ2-1,TGTGCCAGCAGCCCACTAGGGGGACTAAGACATGAGCAGTTCTTC,CASSPLGGLRHEQFF
TRBV6-1,TRBD2,.,TRBJ2-1,TGTGCCAGCAGGAGGCTAGCGGGAGGGCGCAATGAGCAGTTCTTC,CASRRLAGGRNEQFF
TRBV7-8,.,many,TRBJ2-7,TGTGCCAGCAGCTTAGGGTCCGTCGAGCAGTACTTC,CASSLGSVEQYF
TRBV11-2,.,many,TRBJ2-2,TGTGCCAGCAGCTTAGTCTTCTCACTTAATAACGGGGAGCTGTTTTTT,CASSLVFSLNNGELFF
TRBV3-1,.,many,TRBJ2-2,TGTGCCAGCAGCCCGAACCAAGACGGAACCGGGGAGCTGTTTTTT,CASSPNQDGTGELFF
TRBV27,TRBD1,.,TRBJ1-4,TGTGCCAGCAGAGACGGACAGGGTCAAGAAAAACTGTTTTTT,CASRDGQGQEKLFF
TRBV4-2,TRBD2,.,TRBJ2-3,TGTGCCAGCAGCCAAGAAAGCCTGAGCGGGAGCTACACAGATACGCAGTATTTT,CASSQESLSGSYTDTQYF
TRBV6-9,.,many,TRBJ2-1,TGTGCCAGCAGTTACGAGGGCCATCCCAATGAGCAGTTCTTC,CASSYEGHPNEQFF
TRBV28,.,.,TRBJ2-7,TGTGCCGCAGAGAGCGGTACCTACGAGCAGTACTTC,CAAESGTYEQYF
TRBV14,TRBD2,few,TRBJ2-7,TGTGCCAGCAGCCAAGACTCCGTGACGGGAGGACGGAACGAGCAGTACTTC,CASSQDSVTGGRNEQYF
TRBV20-1,.,.,TRBJ2-1,TGCAGTGCTAGAGTTGAATGGGAGGCAAGGGATGAGCAGTTCTTC,CSARVEWEARDEQFF
TRBV14,.,.,TRBJ2-7,TGTGCCAGCAGCCTTCAGGGCGTGTACGAGCAGTACTTC,CASSLQGVYEQYF
TRBV27,.,many,TRBJ1-4,TGTGCCAGCTTTTCCCTCCCCCCCGAGGGAGGGGATAATGAAAAACTGTTTTTT,CASFSLPPEGGDNEKLFF
TRBV12-3/TRBV12-4,TRBD1,many,TRBJ1-2,TGTGCCAGCACCTGGACAGGGCCCCCTTATGGCTACACCTTC,CASTWTGPPYGYTF
TRBV7-9,.,many,TRBJ1-4,TGTGCCAGCAGCTTAGCGACGGCTGATAATGAAAAACTGTTTTTT,CASSLATADNEKLFF
TRBV2,TRBD2,.,TRBJ2-1,TGTGCCAGCAGTTACTCGCCCCAGCGGGAGGGCTATGAGCAGTTCTTC,CASSYSPQREGYEQFF